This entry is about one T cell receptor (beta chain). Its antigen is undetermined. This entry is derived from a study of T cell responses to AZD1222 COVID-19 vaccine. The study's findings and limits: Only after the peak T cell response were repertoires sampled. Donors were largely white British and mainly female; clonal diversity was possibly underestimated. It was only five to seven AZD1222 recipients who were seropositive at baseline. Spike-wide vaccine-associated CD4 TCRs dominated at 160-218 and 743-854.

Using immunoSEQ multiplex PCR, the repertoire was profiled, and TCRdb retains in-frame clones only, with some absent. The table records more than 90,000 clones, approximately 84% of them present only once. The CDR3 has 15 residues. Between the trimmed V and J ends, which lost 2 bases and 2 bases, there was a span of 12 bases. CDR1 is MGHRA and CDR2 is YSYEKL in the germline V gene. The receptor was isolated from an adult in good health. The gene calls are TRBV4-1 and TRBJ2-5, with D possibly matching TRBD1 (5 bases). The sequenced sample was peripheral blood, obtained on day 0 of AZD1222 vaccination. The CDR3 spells CASSQPLQAQETQYF. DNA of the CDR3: TGCGCCAGCAGCCAACCCCTACAGGCTCAAGAGACCCAGTACTTC.